This T cell receptor beta chain derives from a study of T cell responses to AZD1222 COVID-19 vaccine. Points from the study as a whole: Unmutated variant regions reportedly attract nearly half of all spike-specific TCRs. Among the donors, most were white British and more were female, and clonal diversity was possibly underestimated.

Trimming stripped 3 bases from V and 4 bases from J, with 12 bases between. The CDR3 runs to 14 residues. CDR1 is MNHEY and CDR2 is SMNVEV in the germline V gene (reference sequence). The protocol was immunoSEQ multiplex PCR, while the TCRdb copy is restricted to in-frame clones and leaves out a portion. The sample contains about 130,000 clones, nearly 90% of which appear only once. Details on this clone: The antigen remains undetermined.

The chain employs TRBV27 and TRBJ1-2; TRBD1 might be the D (6 bases). This TCR came from an adult who received the AZD1222 COVID-19 vaccine. Specimen: peripheral blood, collected 28 days after the second AZD1222 dose. The CDR3 reads CASSFLARGYGYTF. The DNA of the CDR3 is TGTGCCAGCAGTTTTCTGGCCAGGGGCTATGGCTACACCTTC.